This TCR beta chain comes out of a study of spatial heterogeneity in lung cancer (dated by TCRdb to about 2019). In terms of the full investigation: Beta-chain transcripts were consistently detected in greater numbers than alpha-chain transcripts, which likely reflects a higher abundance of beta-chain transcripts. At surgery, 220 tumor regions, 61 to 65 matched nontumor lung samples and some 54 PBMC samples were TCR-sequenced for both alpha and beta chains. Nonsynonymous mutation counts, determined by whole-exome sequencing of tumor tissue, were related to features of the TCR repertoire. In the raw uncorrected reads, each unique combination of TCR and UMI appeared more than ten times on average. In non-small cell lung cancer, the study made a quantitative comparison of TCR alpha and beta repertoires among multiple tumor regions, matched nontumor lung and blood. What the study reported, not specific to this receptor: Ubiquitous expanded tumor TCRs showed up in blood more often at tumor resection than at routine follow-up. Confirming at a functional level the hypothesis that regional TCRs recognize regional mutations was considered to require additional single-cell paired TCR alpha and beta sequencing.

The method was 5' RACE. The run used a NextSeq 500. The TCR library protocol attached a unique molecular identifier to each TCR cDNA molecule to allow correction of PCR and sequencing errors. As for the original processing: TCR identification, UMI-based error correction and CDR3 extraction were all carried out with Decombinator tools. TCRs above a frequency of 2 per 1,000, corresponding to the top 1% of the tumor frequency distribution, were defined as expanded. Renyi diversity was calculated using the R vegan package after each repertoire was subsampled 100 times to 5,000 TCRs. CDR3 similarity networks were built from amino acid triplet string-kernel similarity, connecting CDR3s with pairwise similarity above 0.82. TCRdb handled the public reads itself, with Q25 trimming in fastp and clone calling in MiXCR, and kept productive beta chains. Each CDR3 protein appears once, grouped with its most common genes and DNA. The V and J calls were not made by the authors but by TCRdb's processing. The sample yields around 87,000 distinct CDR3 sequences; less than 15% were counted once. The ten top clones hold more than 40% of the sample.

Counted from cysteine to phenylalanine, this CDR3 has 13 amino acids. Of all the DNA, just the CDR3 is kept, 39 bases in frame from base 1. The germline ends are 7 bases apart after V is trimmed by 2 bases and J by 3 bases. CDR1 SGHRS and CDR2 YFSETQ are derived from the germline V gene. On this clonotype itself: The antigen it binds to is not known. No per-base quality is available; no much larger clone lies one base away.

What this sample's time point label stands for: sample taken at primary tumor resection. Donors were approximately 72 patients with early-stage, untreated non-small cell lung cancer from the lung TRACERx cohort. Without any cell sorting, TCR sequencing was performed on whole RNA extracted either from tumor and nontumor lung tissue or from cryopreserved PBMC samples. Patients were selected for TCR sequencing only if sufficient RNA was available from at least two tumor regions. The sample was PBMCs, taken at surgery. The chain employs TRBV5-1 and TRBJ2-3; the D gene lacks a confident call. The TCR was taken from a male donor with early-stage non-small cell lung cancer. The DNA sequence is TGCGCCAGCAGCTTACCGGAGACAGATACGCAGTATTTT. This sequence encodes CASSLPETDTQYF.